Following are 4 T cell receptor beta chains from one sample sequenced in a study of human T cells and chemical hapten exposure. Sample time point: pre-sensitization, week 0. The treatment was: therapeutic diphenylcyclopropenone sensitization with weekly scalp DPC. TCRdb recomputed calls from the RACE reads with MiXCR, one row per CDR3 protein. The table shows more than 55,000 distinct CDR3 sequences, with roughly 12% occurring only once. This specimen was whole blood, taken in connection with sensitization to the hapten diphenylcyclopropenone (DPC). These receptors all come from a woman in her thirties or forties with alopecia areata. Some clones in this sample may be carry-over from other donors' samples.

There are a few counts of this clonotype. The rearrangement links TRBV30 to TRBJ2-7; TRBD2 matches 14 bases. V gave up 4 bases and J gave up 0 bases; unmatched junction bases: 5. This CDR3 comprises 16 residues. Germline CDR1 is GTSNPN and CDR2 is SVGIG (reference sequence). The CDR3 nucleotides are TGTGCCTGGACGGGACTAGCGGGAGTTCCCTCCTACGAGCAGTACTTC. Protein sequence: CAWTGLAGVPSYEQYF.

In this sample, this clonotype turned up many times. CDR3 residues: CASSTSGGSGQPQHF. The CDR3 DNA sequence: TGTGCCAGTAGCACTTCAGGGGGCTCGGGACAGCCCCAGCATTTT. The chain uses TRBV19 and TRBJ1-5; 8 bases align to TRBD1. Germline loops: CDR1 LNHDA, CDR2 SQIVND (reference sequence). The CDR3 covers 15 residues. V lost 6 bases to trimming and J lost 7 bases; unmatched junction nucleotides: 11.

This clonotype came up many times. The chain links TRBV7-9 to TRBJ2-1, with unresolved D. CDR3 length: 18 amino acids. Trimming took 10 bases from V and 2 from J, leaving 27 bases between them. The V gene's germline CDR1 is SEHNR and CDR2 FQNEAQ (reference sequence). Written as DNA, the CDR3 is TGTGCCATTCGAGGATCGGGCGAAGCTGCGCGGCCCTACAATGAGCAGTTCTTC. Protein product: CAIRGSGEAARPYNEQFF.

The V call is TRBV24-1, the J call TRBJ2-1; D is perhaps TRBD2 (5 bases). This CDR3 has 13 residues. Trimming removed 4 bases from V and 9 bases from J, with 12 bases in between. CDR1 and CDR2 from the germline V gene are KGHDR and SFDVKD. This chain's CDR3 is CATSDLRGIEQFF. The DNA for the CDR3 is TGTGCCACCAGTGACCTACGGGGAATTGAGCAGTTCTTC.